The clone carrying this TCR beta chain was detected once. The entry originates in a study of cytomegalovirus exposure and HLA in healthy donors. CDR1 and CDR2 from the germline V gene are MNHEY and SMNVEV (reference sequence). Trimming stripped 3 bases from V and 3 bases from J, with 9 bases between. The CDR3 runs 14 residues. Amplification used 60 Vbeta primers and 13 Jbeta primers. Profiling relied on immunoSEQ multiplex PCR, and the TCRdb table lists in-frame clones only, not all of them. This table has around 200,000 clones, 80% appearing once. Sequenced input: PBMCs. J is TRBJ1-5 and V is TRBV27, with a tentative D call TRBD1 (6 bases). This TCR derives from a boy under 18 in good health and CMV-seronegative. The CDR3 loop is CASSFAGDNQPQHF. CDR3 in DNA: TGTGCCAGCAGTTTCGCAGGGGACAATCAGCCCCAGCATTTT.